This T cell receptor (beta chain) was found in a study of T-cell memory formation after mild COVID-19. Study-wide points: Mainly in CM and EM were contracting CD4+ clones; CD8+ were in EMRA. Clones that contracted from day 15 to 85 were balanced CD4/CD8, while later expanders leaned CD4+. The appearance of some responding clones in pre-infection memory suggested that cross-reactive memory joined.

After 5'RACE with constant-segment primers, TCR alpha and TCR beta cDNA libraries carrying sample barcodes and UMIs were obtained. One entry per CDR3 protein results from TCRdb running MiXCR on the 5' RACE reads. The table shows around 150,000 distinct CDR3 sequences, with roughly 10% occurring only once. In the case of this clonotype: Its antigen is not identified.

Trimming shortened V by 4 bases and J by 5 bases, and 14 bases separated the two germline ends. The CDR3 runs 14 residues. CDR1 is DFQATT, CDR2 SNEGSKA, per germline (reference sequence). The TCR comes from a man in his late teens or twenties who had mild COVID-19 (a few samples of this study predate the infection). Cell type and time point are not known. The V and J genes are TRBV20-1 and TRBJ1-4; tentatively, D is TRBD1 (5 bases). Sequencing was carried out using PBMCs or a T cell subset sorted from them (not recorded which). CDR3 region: CSATPGPGNEKLFF. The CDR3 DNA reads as TGCAGTGCTACTCCAGGGCCAGGAAATGAAAAACTGTTTTTT.